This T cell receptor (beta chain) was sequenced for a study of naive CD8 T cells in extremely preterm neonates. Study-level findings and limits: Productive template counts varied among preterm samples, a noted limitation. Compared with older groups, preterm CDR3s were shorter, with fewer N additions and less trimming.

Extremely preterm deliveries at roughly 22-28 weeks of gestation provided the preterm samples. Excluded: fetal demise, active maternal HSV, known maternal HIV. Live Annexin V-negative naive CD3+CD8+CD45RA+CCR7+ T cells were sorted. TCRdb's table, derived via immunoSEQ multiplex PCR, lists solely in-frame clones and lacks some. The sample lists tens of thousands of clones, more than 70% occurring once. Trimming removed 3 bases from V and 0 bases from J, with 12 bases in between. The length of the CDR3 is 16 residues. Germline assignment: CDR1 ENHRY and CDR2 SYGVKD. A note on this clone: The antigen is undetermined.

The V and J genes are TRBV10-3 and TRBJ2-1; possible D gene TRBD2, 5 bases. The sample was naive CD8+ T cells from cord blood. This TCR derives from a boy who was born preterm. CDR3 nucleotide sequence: TGTGCCATCAGTGATTCTAGCTCGTACTCCTACAATGAGCAGTTCTTC. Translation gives CAISDSSSYSYNEQFF.